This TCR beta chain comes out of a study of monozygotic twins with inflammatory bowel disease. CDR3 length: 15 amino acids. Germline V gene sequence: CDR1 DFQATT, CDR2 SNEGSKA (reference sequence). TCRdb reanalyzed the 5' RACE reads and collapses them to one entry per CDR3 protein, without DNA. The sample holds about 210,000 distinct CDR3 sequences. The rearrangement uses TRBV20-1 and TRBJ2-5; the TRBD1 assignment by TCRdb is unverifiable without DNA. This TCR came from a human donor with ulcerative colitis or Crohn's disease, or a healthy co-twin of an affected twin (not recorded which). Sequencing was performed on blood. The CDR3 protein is CSASVGGLGSVSQYF.